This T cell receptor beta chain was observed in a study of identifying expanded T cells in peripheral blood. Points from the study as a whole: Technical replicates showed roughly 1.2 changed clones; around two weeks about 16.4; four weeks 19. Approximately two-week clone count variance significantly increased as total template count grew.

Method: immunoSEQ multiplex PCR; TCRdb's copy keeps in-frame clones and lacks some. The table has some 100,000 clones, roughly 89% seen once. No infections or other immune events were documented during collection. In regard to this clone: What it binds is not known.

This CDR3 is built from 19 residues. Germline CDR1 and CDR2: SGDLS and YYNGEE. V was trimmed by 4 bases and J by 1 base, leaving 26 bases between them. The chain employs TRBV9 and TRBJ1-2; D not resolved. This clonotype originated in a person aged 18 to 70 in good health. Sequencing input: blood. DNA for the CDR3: TGTGCCAGCAGCCCTCTAAGGGCAACCCGAGAATTCAATAACTATGGCTACACCTTC. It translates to CASSPLRATREFNNYGYTF.